The 19 T cell receptor beta chains reported below all come from one sample, sequenced in a study of regulatory T cells in long-lasting Graves disease (dated by TCRdb to about 2021). The meaning of the sample's time point label: newly diagnosed GD, antithyroid drugs for less than 3 months. For both TCR sequencing and RNA sequencing, RNA was extracted from PBMCs using TRIzol. The library was produced with multiplex PCR. The sequencer listed for this sample is Illumina HiSeq 4000. CDR3 regions were amplified by Arm-PCR with iRepertoire HTBI primers to construct TCR beta libraries. Using fastp trimming at Q25 and MiXCR clonotype assembly, TCRdb reanalyzed the public sequencing data and kept in-frame beta chains. All rows with the same CDR3 protein become a single entry with the most common DNA and genes. The sample table lists around 230,000 distinct CDR3 sequences, about 17% of them with a count of one. The top ten clones comprise around 20% of the sample.

The specimen was peripheral blood mononuclear cells (PBMCs), collected at new diagnosis, from a patient treated with antithyroid drugs. These receptors originate from a female donor with Graves disease.

With regard to this clonotype: A clone one base away is much larger, so this may be a read error. V gene TRBV27 combines with J gene TRBJ2-7; 10 nucleotides agree with TRBD1. This CDR3 region has 13 residues. V shed 8 bases, J shed 4 bases, and the junction held 5 bases outside the gene matches. Germline CDR1 reads MNHEY; CDR2 reads SMNVEV (reference sequence). The CDR3 here is CASVGQGVYEQYF. The CDR3 DNA is TGTGCCAGCGTAGGACAGGGGGTGTACGAGCAGTACTTC.

This clonotype was counted many times. The chain links TRBV29-1 to TRBJ1-1; D is unresolved. With 4 bases removed from V and 0 bases from J, the gap between germline ends came to 9 bases. The CDR3 spans 13 residues. Germline V lookup: CDR1 SQVTM, CDR2 ANQGSEA. The CDR3 nucleotides read TGCAGCGTTGTAGGGCCGATGAACACTGAAGCTTTCTTT. Its protein is CSVVGPMNTEAFF. Combining the CDR3 with reference TRBV29-1 and TRBJ1-1 gives the whole variable domain SAVISQKPSRDICQRGTSLTIQCQVDSQVTMMFWYRQQPGQSLTLIATANQGSEATYESGFVIDKFPISRPNLTFSTLTVSNMSPEDSSIYLCSVVGPMNTEAFFGQGTRLTVV.

This clonotype was found many times. V is TRBV11-2 and J is TRBJ2-3; D ambiguous. This CDR3 region has 13 residues. Trimming shortened V by 3 bases and J by 0 bases, and 4 bases separated the two germline ends. The germline V gene has CDR1 SGHAT and CDR2 FQNNGV. The CDR3 nucleotides are TGTGCCAGCAGCTTTGGGAGCACAGATACGCAGTATTTT. It codes for CASSFGSTDTQYF.

There are a few counts of this clonotype. The chain couples TRBV9 to TRBJ2-5; no clear D gene. CDR3 length equals 14 residues. With 10 bases removed from V and 0 bases from J, the gap between germline ends came to 16 bases. Per germline, CDR1 SGDLS and CDR2 YYNGEE. The CDR3 DNA follows: TGTGCCGGCATCGTAGGCCAGTACCAAGAGACCCAGTACTTC. Encoded protein: CAGIVGQYQETQYF.

This clonotype was observed once. The CDR3 end shows no conserved phenylalanine or tryptophan, and so a read error is likely. The rearrangement joins TRBV7-3 to TRBJ2-1; tentative D call: TRBD2 (6 bases). The germline V gene has CDR1 SGHTA and CDR2 FQGTGA. The CDR3 spans 13 residues. V shed 5 bases and J shed 10 bases, with 15 bases lying between them. CDR3 protein: CASSPSGPDEQFS. CDR3 nucleotide sequence: TGTGCCAGCAGCCCAAGCGGGCCAGACGAGCAGTTCTCC.

The table lists this clonotype with many counts. CDR3 region: CSARDPSGTYGYTF. The CDR3 nucleotides read TGCAGTGCTAGAGATCCGTCCGGAACCTATGGCTACACCTTC. The rearrangement links TRBV20-1 to TRBJ1-2; no reliable D call. Germline CDR1 DFQATT, CDR2 SNEGSKA (reference sequence). Trimming removed 0 bases at V and 4 bases at J, with 12 bases between. This CDR3 comprises 14 residues.

This clonotype has a count of ten or more. The gene calls are TRBV20-1 and TRBJ2-5, with TRBD2 matching over 8 bases. CDR3 length equals 14 residues. Germline loops: CDR1 DFQATT, CDR2 SNEGSKA (reference sequence). J was trimmed by 5 bases and V by 0 bases; bases with no gene match: 5. CDR3 residues: CSARDRGGVETQYF. CDR3 bases: TGCAGTGCTAGAGACCGGGGGGGCGTGGAGACCCAGTACTTC.

This clonotype has only a few counts. A single base separates this from a much larger clone, so it may be a read error. The chain recombines TRBV20-1 with TRBJ2-7; D is perhaps TRBD2 (6 bases). CDR3 size: 15 residues. Trimming left V 0 bases short and J 6 bases short, with 18 bases between. CDR1 and CDR2 from the germline V gene are DFQATT and SNEGSKA (reference sequence). The CDR3 reads CSARESSGLGPEQYF. The DNA for the CDR3 is TGCAGTGCTAGAGAGAGCTCGGGACTTGGCCCCGAGCAGTACTTC.

The V gene is TRBV2, the J gene TRBJ2-1; 10 bases are a match to TRBD2. V gave up 4 bases and J gave up 8 bases; unmatched junction bases: 11. The CDR3 extends over 16 amino acids. The germline V gene encodes CDR1 SNHLY and CDR2 FYNNEI. As DNA, the CDR3 is TGTGCCAGCAGTGGGTCCCTAGCGGGAGCTCGAGATGAGCAGTTCTTC. As protein: CASSGSLAGARDEQFF.

This clonotype was detected only a few times. The rearrangement uses TRBV18 and TRBJ2-2; no clear D gene. Per the germline V gene, CDR1 is KGHSH and CDR2 is LQKENI. The CDR3 has 14 residues. Trimming pared 0 bases from V and 4 bases from J, leaving 6 bases between. The CDR3 nucleotides read TGTGCCAGCTCACCACCCTCGAGCACCGGGGAGCTGTTTTTT. Encoded protein: CASSPPSSTGELFF.

The CDR3 bases are TGTGCCAGCAGTGACCTCGCCGGGACTAGCGGGTATACGCAGTATTTT. Its protein is CASSDLAGTSGYTQYF. The rearrangement links TRBV25-1 to TRBJ2-3; the match to TRBD2 covers 12 bases. This CDR3 region has 16 residues. Germline V gives CDR1 MGHDK, CDR2 SYGVNS. V gave up 3 bases and J gave up 7 bases; unmatched junction bases: 8. Drawing the rest from reference TRBV25-1 and TRBJ2-3, the complete variable domain is EADIYQTPRYLVIGTGKKITLECSQTMGHDKMYWYQQDPGMELHLIHYSYGVNSTEKGDLSSESTVSRIRTEHFPLTLESARPSHTSQYLCASSDLAGTSGYTQYFGPGTRLTVL.

This clonotype was found many times. DNA for the CDR3: TGTGCCAGCAGCTCCGGGACAGGGGCCCACTATGGCTACACCTTC. Protein product: CASSSGTGAHYGYTF. This chain joins TRBV6-1 and TRBJ1-2; 10 nucleotides align to TRBD1. This CDR3 is 15 amino acids long. CDR1 is MNHNS and CDR2 is SASEGT in the germline V gene. Germline trimming cut 6 bases from V and 3 bases from J; bases unmatched to any gene: 7.

This clonotype appeared a few times. The gene calls are TRBV20-1 and TRBJ2-2, with D perhaps TRBD1 or TRBD2 (5 bases each). The CDR3 runs to 16 residues. Germline CDR1 is DFQATT and CDR2 is SNEGSKA (reference sequence). V lost 0 bases and J 1 base, leaving 12 bases between the germline ends. The DNA of the CDR3 is TGCAGTGCTAGAGATCCGAGGGGTATGAACACCGGGGAGCTGTTTTTT. This sequence encodes CSARDPRGMNTGELFF.

V is TRBV9 and J is TRBJ1-3; D unresolved. CDR1 SGDLS and CDR2 YYNGEE come from the germline V gene. The V gene lost 3 bases and the J gene lost 1 base, with 5 bases spanning the gap. This CDR3 has 13 residues. The CDR3: CASSAWSGNTIYF. As DNA, the CDR3 is TGTGCCAGCAGCGCGTGGTCTGGAAACACCATATATTTT.

The chain employs TRBV7-2 and TRBJ2-7; TRBD1 might be the D (6 bases). V gave up 5 bases and J gave up 2 bases, with 22 bases separating them. The germline gives CDR1 SGHTA, CDR2 FQGNSA. The CDR3 contains 17 residues. CDR3 nucleotides: TGTGCCAGCAGCGTTCGATCCGGGCAGGGGCCGACCTACGAGCAGTACTTC. This gives the protein CASSVRSGQGPTYEQYF.

In the case of this clonotype: A read error is likely here: a far larger clone is one base away. The J gene is TRBJ2-7, the V gene TRBV7-2, with 8 positions matching TRBD2. With V trimmed by 3 bases and J by 7 bases, 8 bases remained unmatched. The CDR3 length is 14 residues. CDR1 SGHTA and CDR2 FQGNSA come from the germline V gene. The CDR3: CASSFSSGWYEQYF. The CDR3 DNA reads TGTGCCAGCAGCTTTTCTAGCGGGTGGTATGAGCAGTACTTC.

This clonotype has more than one count but fewer than ten. The chain recombines TRBV7-9 with TRBJ1-1; a possible D gene is TRBD1 (5 bases). The V gene's germline CDR1 is SEHNR and CDR2 FQNEAQ (reference sequence). The V and J ends lost 1 base and 2 bases respectively, with 8 bases between them. The CDR3 sequence is 14 residues long. CDR3 DNA sequence: TGTGCCAGCAGCTTAGGGACAATAAACACTGAAGCTTTCTTT. The encoded protein is CASSLGTINTEAFF.

This clonotype was counted at least ten times. The genes are TRBV12-3 or TRBV12-4 and TRBJ1-2, with 8 positions matching TRBD1. The CDR3 covers 14 residues. Unmatched junction bases numbered 5, after V lost 3 bases and J lost 5 bases. The CDR3 nucleotides read TGTGCCAGCAGTTTTTCCGGGACAGGTTATGGCTACACCTTC. Amino acid sequence: CASSFSGTGYGYTF.

This clonotype was detected many times. The chain recombines TRBV2 with TRBJ1-1; no clear D. CDR1 is SNHLY, CDR2 FYNNEI, per germline. This CDR3 is built from 14 residues. The V and J ends lost 6 bases and 0 bases respectively, with 11 bases between them. CDR3 coding DNA: TGTGCCAGCAGGCGGACCTATATGAACACTGAAGCTTTCTTT. This sequence encodes CASRRTYMNTEAFF.